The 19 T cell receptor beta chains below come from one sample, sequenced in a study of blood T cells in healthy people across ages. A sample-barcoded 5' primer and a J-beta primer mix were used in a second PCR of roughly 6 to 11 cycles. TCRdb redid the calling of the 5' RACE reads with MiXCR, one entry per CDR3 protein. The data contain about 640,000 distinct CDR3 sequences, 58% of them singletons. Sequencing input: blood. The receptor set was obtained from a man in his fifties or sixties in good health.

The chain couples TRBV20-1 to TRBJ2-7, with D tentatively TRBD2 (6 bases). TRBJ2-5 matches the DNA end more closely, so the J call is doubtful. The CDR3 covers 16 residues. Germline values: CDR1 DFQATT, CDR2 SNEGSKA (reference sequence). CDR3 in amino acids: CSASPPLAAVQETQYF. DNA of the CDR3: TGCAGTGCTAGTCCCCCCTTAGCGGCCGTACAGGAGACCCAGTACTTC.

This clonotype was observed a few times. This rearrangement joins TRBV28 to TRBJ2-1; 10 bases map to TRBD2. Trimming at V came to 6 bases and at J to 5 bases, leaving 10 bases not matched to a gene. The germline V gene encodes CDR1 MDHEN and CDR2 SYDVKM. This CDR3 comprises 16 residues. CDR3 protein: CASSSPASGGNNEQFF. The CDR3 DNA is TGTGCCAGCAGCTCCCCGGCTAGCGGGGGTAACAATGAGCAGTTCTTC.

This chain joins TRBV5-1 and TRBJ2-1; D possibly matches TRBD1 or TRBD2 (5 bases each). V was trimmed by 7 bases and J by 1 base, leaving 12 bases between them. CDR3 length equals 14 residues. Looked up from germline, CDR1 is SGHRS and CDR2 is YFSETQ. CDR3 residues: CASLRGPSYNEQFF. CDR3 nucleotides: TGCGCCAGCCTCCGGGGCCCGTCCTACAATGAGCAGTTCTTC. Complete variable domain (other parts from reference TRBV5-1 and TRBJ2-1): KAGVTQTPRYLIKTRGQQVTLSCSPISGHRSVSWYQQTPGQGLQFLFEYFSETQRNKGNFPGRFSGRQFSNSRSEMNVSTLELGDSALYLCASLRGPSYNEQFFGPGTRLTVL.

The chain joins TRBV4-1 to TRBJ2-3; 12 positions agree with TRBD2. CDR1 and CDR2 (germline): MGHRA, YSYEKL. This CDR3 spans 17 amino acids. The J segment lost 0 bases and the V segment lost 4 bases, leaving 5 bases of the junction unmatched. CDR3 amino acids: CASSPRTSGESTDTQYF. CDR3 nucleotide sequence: TGCGCCAGCAGCCCTCGGACTAGCGGGGAGAGCACAGATACGCAGTATTTT.

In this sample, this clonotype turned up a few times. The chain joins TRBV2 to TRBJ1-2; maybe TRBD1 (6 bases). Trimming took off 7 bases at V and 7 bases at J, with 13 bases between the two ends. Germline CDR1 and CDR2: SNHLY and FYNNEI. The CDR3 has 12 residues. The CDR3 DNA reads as TGTGCCAGCACCGCCACAGGGTTTGGCTACACCTTC. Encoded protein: CASTATGFGYTF.

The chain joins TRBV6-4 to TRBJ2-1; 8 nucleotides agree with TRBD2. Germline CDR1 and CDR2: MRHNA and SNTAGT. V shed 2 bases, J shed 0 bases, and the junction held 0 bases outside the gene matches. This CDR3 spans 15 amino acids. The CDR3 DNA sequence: TGTGCCAGCAGTGACGGGACTAGCTCCTACAATGAGCAGTTCTTC. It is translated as CASSDGTSSYNEQFF.

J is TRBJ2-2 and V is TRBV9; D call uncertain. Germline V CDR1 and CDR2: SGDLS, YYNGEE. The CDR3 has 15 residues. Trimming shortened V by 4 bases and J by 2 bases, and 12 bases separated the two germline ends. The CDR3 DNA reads TGTGCCAGCAGCAAAGGAGATACAAACACCGGGGAGCTGTTTTTT. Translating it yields CASSKGDTNTGELFF.

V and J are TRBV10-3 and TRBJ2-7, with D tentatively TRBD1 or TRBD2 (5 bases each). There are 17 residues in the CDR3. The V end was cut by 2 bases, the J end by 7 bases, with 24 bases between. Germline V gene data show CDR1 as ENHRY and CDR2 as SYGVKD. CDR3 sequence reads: CAISEAGTPFSTTEQYF. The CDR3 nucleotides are TGTGCCATCAGTGAGGCCGGGACCCCCTTTTCCACTACGGAGCAGTACTTC.

Here the CDR3 reads CASSVGGGASQETQYF. The CDR3 DNA is TGTGCCAGCAGCGTAGGCGGGGGGGCTTCCCAAGAGACCCAGTACTTC. The chain combines TRBV9 with TRBJ2-5; 9 positions match TRBD2. Germline V gene lookup returns CDR1 SGDLS and CDR2 YYNGEE. The CDR3 runs to 16 residues. Germline trimming cut 0 bases from V and 1 base from J; bases unmatched to any gene: 4.

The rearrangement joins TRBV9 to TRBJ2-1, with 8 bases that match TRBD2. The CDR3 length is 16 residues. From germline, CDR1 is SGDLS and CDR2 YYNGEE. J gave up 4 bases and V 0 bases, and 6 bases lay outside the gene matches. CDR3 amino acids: CASSVAGPSGYNEQFF. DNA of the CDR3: TGTGCCAGCAGCGTAGCAGGTCCTAGCGGGTACAATGAGCAGTTCTTC.

CDR3 in DNA: TGCGCCAGCAGCAAAGGAAAAACTAATGAAAAACTGTTTTTT. Its translation: CASSKGKTNEKLFF. The rearrangement uses TRBV5-1 and TRBJ1-4; D remains ambiguous. The V end was cut by 4 bases, the J end by 1 base, with 8 bases between. CDR1 is SGHRS and CDR2 is YFSETQ in the germline V gene. The CDR3 sequence is 14 residues long. Variable domain in full (rest from reference TRBV5-1 and TRBJ1-4): KAGVTQTPRYLIKTRGQQVTLSCSPISGHRSVSWYQQTPGQGLQFLFEYFSETQRNKGNFPGRFSGRQFSNSRSEMNVSTLELGDSALYLCASSKGKTNEKLFFGSGTQLSVL.

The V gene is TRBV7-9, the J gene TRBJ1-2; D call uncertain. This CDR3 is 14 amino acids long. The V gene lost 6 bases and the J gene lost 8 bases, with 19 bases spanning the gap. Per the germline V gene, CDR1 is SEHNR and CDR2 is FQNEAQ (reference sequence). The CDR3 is CASRPLATTRGYTF. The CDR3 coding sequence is TGTGCCAGCAGGCCCTTAGCCACGACGCGGGGCTACACCTTC.

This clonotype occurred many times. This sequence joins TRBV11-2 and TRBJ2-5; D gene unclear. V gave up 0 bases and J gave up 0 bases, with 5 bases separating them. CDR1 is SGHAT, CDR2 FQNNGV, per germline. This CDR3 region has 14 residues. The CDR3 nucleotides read TGTGCCAGCAGCTTAGACTCGTACCAAGAGACCCAGTACTTC. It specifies CASSLDSYQETQYF.

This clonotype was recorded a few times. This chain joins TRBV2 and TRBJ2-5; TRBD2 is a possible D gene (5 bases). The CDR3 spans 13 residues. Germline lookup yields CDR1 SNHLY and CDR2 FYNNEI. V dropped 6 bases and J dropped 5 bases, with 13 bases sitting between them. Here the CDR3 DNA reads TGTGCCAGCAGGGACGGAGGTGCGGAGACCCAGTACTTC. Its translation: CASRDGGAETQYF.

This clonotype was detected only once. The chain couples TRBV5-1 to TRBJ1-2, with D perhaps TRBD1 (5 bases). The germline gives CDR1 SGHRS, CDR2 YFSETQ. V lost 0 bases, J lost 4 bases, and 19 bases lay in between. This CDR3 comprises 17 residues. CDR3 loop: CASSLAGGAQGTYGYTF. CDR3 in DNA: TGCGCCAGCAGCTTGGCTGGAGGGGCCCAAGGTACCTATGGCTACACCTTC.

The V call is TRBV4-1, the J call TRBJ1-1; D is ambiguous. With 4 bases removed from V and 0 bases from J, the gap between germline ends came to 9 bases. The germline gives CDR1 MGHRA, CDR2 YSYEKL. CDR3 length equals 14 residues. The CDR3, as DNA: TGCGCCAGCAGCCGGGCAGGCATGAACACTGAAGCTTTCTTT. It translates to CASSRAGMNTEAFF.

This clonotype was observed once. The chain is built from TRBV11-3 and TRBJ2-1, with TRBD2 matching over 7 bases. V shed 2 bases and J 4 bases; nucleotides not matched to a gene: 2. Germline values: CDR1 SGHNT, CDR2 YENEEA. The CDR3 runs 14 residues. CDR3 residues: CASSLRGEYNEQFF. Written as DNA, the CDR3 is TGTGCCAGCAGCTTACGGGGGGAATACAATGAGCAGTTCTTC.

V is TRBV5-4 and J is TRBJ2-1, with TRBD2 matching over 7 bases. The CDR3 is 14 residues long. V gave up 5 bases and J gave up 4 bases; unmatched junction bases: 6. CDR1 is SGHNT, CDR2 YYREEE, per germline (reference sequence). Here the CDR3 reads CASRAPSGYNEQFF. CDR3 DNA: TGTGCCAGCAGGGCTCCTAGCGGATACAATGAGCAGTTCTTC. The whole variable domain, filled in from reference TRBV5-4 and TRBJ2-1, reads ETGVTQSPTHLIKTRGQQVTLRCSSQSGHNTVSWYQQALGQGPQFIFQYYREEENGRGNFPPRFSGLQFPNYSSELNVNALELDDSALYLCASRAPSGYNEQFFGPGTRLTVL.

The CDR3 region has the DNA TGTGCCAGCAGTTTCCCACCGGGACAGAGGGGACGGGATGAAAAACTGTTTTTT. It encodes CASSFPPGQRGRDEKLFF. This chain connects TRBV6-5 to TRBJ1-4, with 7 bases fitting TRBD1. This CDR3 has 18 residues. V lost 4 bases, J lost 6 bases, and 17 bases stayed unmatched. CDR1 is MNHEY and CDR2 is SVGAGI in the germline V gene.